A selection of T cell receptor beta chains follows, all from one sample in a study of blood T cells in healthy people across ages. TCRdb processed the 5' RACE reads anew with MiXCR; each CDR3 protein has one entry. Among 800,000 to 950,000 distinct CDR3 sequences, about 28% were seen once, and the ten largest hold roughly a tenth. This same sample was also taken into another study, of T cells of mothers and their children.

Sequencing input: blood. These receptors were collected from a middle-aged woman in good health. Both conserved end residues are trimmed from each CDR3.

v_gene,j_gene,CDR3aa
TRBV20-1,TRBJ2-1,SAREPGKSYNEQF
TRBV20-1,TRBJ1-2,SARPLTGRVYGYT
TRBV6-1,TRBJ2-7,ASRRTVWDYEQY
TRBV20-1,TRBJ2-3,SGGGDTTDTQY
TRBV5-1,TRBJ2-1,ASTTSRMRGTEQF
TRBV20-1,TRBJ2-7,SAAGGILYEQY
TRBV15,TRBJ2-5,VTSSNLAGAQETQY
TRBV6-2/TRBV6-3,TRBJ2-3,ASSYLGYTQY
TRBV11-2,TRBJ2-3,ASSLFVGLAVPDTQY
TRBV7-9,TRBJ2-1,ASSFRDGPYNEQF
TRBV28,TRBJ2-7,ASRATGRGLYEQY
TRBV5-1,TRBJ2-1,ASSLDPGADEQF
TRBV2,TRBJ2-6,ASSDPGTSGGFSPGANVLT
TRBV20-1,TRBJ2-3,SAREAGGPSDTQY
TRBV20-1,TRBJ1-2,SARDQGRNYGYT
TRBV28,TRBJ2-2,ASRQQGVATGELF
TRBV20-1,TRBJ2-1,SARGTSGGVNEQF
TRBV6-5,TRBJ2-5,ASSRPRTGRGERY